Below are 25 T cell receptor beta chains sequenced from a single sample in a study of shared clonotypes between healthy human individuals. The method was immunoSEQ multiplex PCR; TCRdb's version includes in-frame clones alone and lacks a portion of them. Of some 2.1 million clones listed, approximately 95% are singletons. Only CD45RO-negative cells positively selected for CCR7 counted as naive CD8 cells, so terminally differentiated effector memory CD45RA+ cells were excluded. Sequencing was carried out using naive CD8+ T cells sorted from blood. The receptors were sampled from a man in his late teens or twenties in good health.

A note on this clone: At one end, the junction sequence differs from germline, possibly due to a read error. The same CDR3 arises from other DNA sequences in this sample as well. This rearrangement joins TRBV2 to TRBJ2-7; the D is unclear. The CDR3 extends over 13 amino acids. Germline assignment: CDR1 SNHLY and CDR2 FYNNEI. The CDR3 DNA is TGTGCCAGCAGCGAAGGCCCTGGCTACGAGCAGTACTTC. This sequence encodes CASSEGPGYEQYF.

The chain links TRBV10-1 to TRBJ1-1, with D tentatively TRBD1 (5 bases). V shed 1 base and J shed 10 bases, with 13 bases lying between them. This CDR3 is 13 amino acids long. The germline CDR1 and CDR2 sequences are WNHNN and SYGVQD (reference sequence). CDR3 DNA sequence: TGCGCCAGCAGTGAGTTGGGGCCAGAGGGAGCTTTCTTT. Amino acid sequence: CASSELGPEGAFF.

The chain recombines TRBV5-1 with TRBJ2-3, with D possibly being TRBD2 (7 bases). The V end was cut by 0 bases, the J end by 0 bases, with 17 bases between. Germline V gives CDR1 SGHRS, CDR2 YFSETQ. This CDR3 spans 18 amino acids. The CDR3 region has the DNA TGCGCCAGCAGCTTGGTACAGGGTGGCGGGAGAAGCACAGATACGCAGTATTTT. This encodes CASSLVQGGGRSTDTQYF.

V and J are TRBV7-6 and TRBJ2-2; D tentatively fits TRBD1 or TRBD2 (5 bases each). Trimming left V 4 bases short and J 4 bases short, with 10 bases between. CDR1 is SGHVS and CDR2 is FNYEAQ in the germline V gene. This CDR3 is built from 14 residues. The CDR3: CASSSGDGTGELFF. The CDR3 DNA is TGTGCCAGCAGCTCCGGGGACGGCACCGGGGAGCTGTTTTTT.

The V gene is TRBV7-9, the J gene TRBJ2-2; TRBD2 aligns across 11 bases. This CDR3 comprises 16 residues. The germline gives CDR1 SEHNR, CDR2 FQNEAQ (reference sequence). V was pared by 5 bases and J by 4 bases, with 6 bases of the junction left unmatched. CDR3 DNA: TGTGCCAGCAGCAGTAGCGGGAGGGCTCTCACCGGGGAGCTGTTTTTT. It encodes CASSSSGRALTGELFF.

V and J are TRBV7-8 and TRBJ2-7, with D possibly matching TRBD1 (5 bases). The CDR3 runs to 15 residues. Trimming removed 5 bases from V and 0 bases from J, with 14 bases in between. The V gene's germline CDR1 is SGHVS and CDR2 FQNEAQ. Here the CDR3 DNA reads TGTGCCAGCAGCCGTAAGACAGCCCTCTCCTACGAGCAGTACTTC. This gives the protein CASSRKTALSYEQYF.

This chain joins TRBV5-1 and TRBJ2-7, with TRBD2 as a possible D gene (5 bases). The V and J ends lost 4 bases and 0 bases respectively, with 8 bases between them. CDR1 and CDR2 (germline): SGHRS, YFSETQ. The CDR3 is made up of 13 amino acids. CDR3 residues: CASSPDYSYEQYF. In DNA form, the CDR3 reads TGCGCCAGCAGCCCCGACTACTCCTACGAGCAGTACTTC. The whole variable domain, remainder taken from reference TRBV5-1 and TRBJ2-7, is KAGVTQTPRYLIKTRGQQVTLSCSPISGHRSVSWYQQTPGQGLQFLFEYFSETQRNKGNFPGRFSGRQFSNSRSEMNVSTLELGDSALYLCASSPDYSYEQYFGPGTRLTVT.

The chain joins TRBV10-3 to TRBJ1-1, with 7 bases lining up with TRBD1. Germline-derived CDR1 and CDR2 are ENHRY and SYGVKD. The CDR3 runs 16 residues. The V gene end was trimmed by 3 bases and the J gene end by 1 base; junction bases not matched to a gene: 8. In nucleotides, the CDR3 is TGTGCCATCAGTGATGATCCCAGGACAGGGAACACTGAAGCTTTCTTT. Residues: CAISDDPRTGNTEAFF.

As for this clone: Distinct nucleotide sequences in the sample also encode this CDR3. The chain carries TRBV6-5 and TRBJ1-1; D gene unclear. Germline CDR1 is MNHEY and CDR2 is SVGAGI. This CDR3 spans 13 amino acids. V lost 2 bases and J lost 2, with 6 bases in between. The CDR3 DNA follows: TGTGCCAGCAGTTACGAGGGAAACACTGAAGCTTTCTTT. Its protein is CASSYEGNTEAFF.

The CDR3 reads CASGKGAAANYGYTF. DNA for the CDR3: TGTGCCAGCGGAAAGGGGGCGGCGGCTAACTATGGCTACACCTTC. The gene calls are TRBV6-1 and TRBJ1-2; 7 bases line up with TRBD1. V dropped 8 bases and J dropped 0; count of bases not matched to a gene: 9. CDR1 is MNHNS, CDR2 SASEGT, per germline. This CDR3 contains 15 residues.

This chain connects TRBV21-1 to TRBJ2-7; TRBD1, the table's D call, lacks a check against the DNA. TRBV21-1 is a listed pseudogene. This CDR3 spans 15 amino acids. CDR3 sequence: CASSNRVRNSYEQYF. CDR3 DNA: TGTGCCAGCAGCAACCGCGTCAGGAACAGCTACGAGCAGTACTTC.

The V gene is TRBV13, the J gene TRBJ2-7, with a tentative D call TRBD2 (5 bases). The CDR3 consists of 14 residues. Trimming cost V 5 bases and J 1 base, with 12 bases left between them. Germline CDR1 PRHDT, CDR2 FYEKMQ (reference sequence). CDR3 bases: TGTGCCAGCAGCAACCGGGATTTATCCTACGAGCAGTACTTC. Encoded protein: CASSNRDLSYEQYF.

The J gene is TRBJ2-1, the V gene TRBV2, with 14 bases lining up with TRBD2. The V and J ends lost 7 bases and 2 bases, in that order; junction bases with no gene match: 4. The CDR3 covers 16 residues. Looked up from germline, CDR1 is SNHLY and CDR2 is FYNNEI. In DNA form, the CDR3 reads TGTGCCAGCATTGGGACTAGCGGGGGAACCTACAATGAGCAGTTCTTC. It is translated as CASIGTSGGTYNEQFF.

The gene calls are TRBV27 and TRBJ2-7, with TRBD2 identical over 12 bases. Looked up from germline, CDR1 is MNHEY and CDR2 is SMNVEV (reference sequence). The CDR3 contains 15 residues. V lost 6 bases and J lost 3; bases outside the gene matches: 6. The CDR3 sequence: CASRLKTSGSYEQYF. The DNA for the CDR3 is TGTGCCAGCAGACTCAAGACTAGCGGGAGCTACGAGCAGTACTTC.

The V call is TRBV5-5, the J call TRBJ2-3; D call uncertain. Per germline, CDR1 SGHKS and CDR2 YYEKEE (reference sequence). This CDR3 has 13 residues. Trimming shortened V by 1 base and J by 4 bases, and 7 bases separated the two germline ends. The CDR3 bases are TGTGCCAGCAGCTTGAAACAGCCAGATACGCAGTATTTT. Translating gives CASSLKQPDTQYF.

J is TRBJ2-7 and V is TRBV4-1; no clear D. Trimming shortened V by 0 bases and J by 2 bases, and 8 bases separated the two germline ends. The length of the CDR3 is 14 residues. Germline lookup yields CDR1 MGHRA and CDR2 YSYEKL. The CDR3 reads CASSQELATYEQYF. The CDR3, as DNA: TGCGCCAGCAGCCAAGAGCTGGCCACCTACGAGCAGTACTTC.

The chain combines TRBV11-2 with TRBJ2-7, with a tentative D call TRBD2 (7 bases). The CDR3 is made up of 16 amino acids. V was clipped by 4 bases and J by 3 bases, with 19 bases between them. The germline gives CDR1 SGHAT, CDR2 FQNNGV. The CDR3 loop is CASSSLPSGTFYEQYF. CDR3 in DNA: TGTGCCAGCAGCTCCCTCCCGAGCGGGACATTCTACGAGCAGTACTTC.

The chain joins TRBV30 to TRBJ2-3, with TRBD1 as a possible D gene (6 bases). The CDR3 extends over 14 amino acids. The germline V gene has CDR1 GTSNPN and CDR2 SVGIG (reference sequence). V was clipped by 5 bases and J by 3 bases, with 15 bases between them. CDR3 region: CAWDPGQATDTQYF. CDR3 nucleotide sequence: TGTGCCTGGGACCCGGGACAAGCAACAGATACGCAGTATTTT.

In its sample, this clone was seen once. This sequence joins TRBV5-6 and TRBJ2-1; weak D call: TRBD1 (6 bases). Germline V CDR1 and CDR2: SGHDT, YYEEEE. This CDR3 has 14 residues. The V end lost 4 bases, the J end lost 3 bases, and 11 bases lay between the germline ends. CDR3 in DNA: TGTGCCAGCAGCCGGGACACCAACTACAATGAGCAGTTCTTC. Translating it yields CASSRDTNYNEQFF.

This clone showed up just once. The genes are TRBV19 and TRBJ1-5; 9 bases match TRBD1. J was trimmed by 6 bases and V by 10 bases; bases with no gene match: 10. There are 14 residues in the CDR3. Germline CDR1 and CDR2: LNHDA and SQIVND (reference sequence). The CDR3 region is CATYEQGASQPQHF. The CDR3 region has the DNA TGTGCCACCTATGAACAGGGGGCGAGTCAGCCCCAGCATTTT. The complete variable domain, with remaining parts taken from reference TRBV19 and TRBJ1-5, reads DGGITQSPKYLFRKEGQNVTLSCEQNLNHDAMYWYRQDPGQGLRLIYYSQIVNDFQKGDIAEGYSVSREKKESFPLTVTSAQKNPTAFYLCATYEQGASQPQHFGDGTRLSIL.

V gene TRBV4-3 combines with J gene TRBJ1-1; 7 bases are a match to TRBD1. The CDR3 spans 17 residues. In germline, CDR1 is LGHNA, CDR2 YSLEER. J was trimmed by 1 base and V by 0 bases; bases with no gene match: 8. DNA of the CDR3: TGCGCCAGCAGCCAAGATGGCGCAGGGGGGGAGAACACTGAAGCTTTCTTT. It codes for CASSQDGAGGENTEAFF.

The CDR3 coding sequence is TGTGCCTGGAGTGTATCTTGGGACAGGGTATCCTACGAGCAGTACTTC. Its translation: CAWSVSWDRVSYEQYF. The chain couples TRBV30 to TRBJ2-7; 9 nucleotides match TRBD1. Germline assignment: CDR1 GTSNPN and CDR2 SVGIG (reference sequence). V was pared by 0 bases and J by 1 base, with 7 bases of the junction left unmatched. CDR3 length: 16 residues.

The chain recombines TRBV27 with TRBJ1-4; a possible D gene is TRBD1 (5 bases). The CDR3 is 16 amino acids. The germline V gene has CDR1 MNHEY and CDR2 SMNVEV (reference sequence). Trimming stripped 4 bases from V and 0 bases from J, with 12 bases between. The DNA for the CDR3 is TGTGCCAGCAGTTCTCAAGGGGTTGCAACTAATGAAAAACTGTTTTTT. Translated: CASSSQGVATNEKLFF.

This chain links TRBV10-3 with TRBJ2-1; 10 nucleotides match TRBD1. Germline CDR1 reads ENHRY; CDR2 reads SYGVKD. The CDR3 sequence is 14 residues long. Trimming took 7 bases from V and 1 from J; bases not matched to a gene: 1. The CDR3 DNA is TGTGCCATCACGGACAGGGGGTCCTACAATGAGCAGTTCTTC. It yields the protein CAITDRGSYNEQFF.

The chain is built from TRBV4-1 and TRBJ1-4; D perhaps matches TRBD1 (5 bases). Per germline, CDR1 MGHRA and CDR2 YSYEKL. The CDR3 runs to 13 residues. V lost 3 bases and J 6 bases, leaving 8 bases between the germline ends. The CDR3 DNA reads as TGCGCCAGCAGCCAGGGGGGTTATGAAAAACTGTTTTTT. Residues: CASSQGGYEKLFF.